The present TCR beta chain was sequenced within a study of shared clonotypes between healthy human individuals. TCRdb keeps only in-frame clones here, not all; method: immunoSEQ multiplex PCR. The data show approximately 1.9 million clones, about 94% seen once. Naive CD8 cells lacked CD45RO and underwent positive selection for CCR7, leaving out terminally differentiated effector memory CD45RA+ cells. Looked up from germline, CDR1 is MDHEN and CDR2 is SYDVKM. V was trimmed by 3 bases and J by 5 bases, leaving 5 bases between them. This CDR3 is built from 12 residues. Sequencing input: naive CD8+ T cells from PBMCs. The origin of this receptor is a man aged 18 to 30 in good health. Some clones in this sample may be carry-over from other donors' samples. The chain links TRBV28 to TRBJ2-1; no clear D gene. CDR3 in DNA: TGTGCCAGCAGTTTGGGTGACAATGAGCAGTTCTTC. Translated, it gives CASSLGDNEQFF.